Detailed here is one T cell receptor (beta chain). What it recognizes is unknown. The data were obtained in a study of shared clonotypes between healthy human individuals. Overall study: Every donor yielded three CD4 naive, three CD4 memory, two CD8 naive and one CD8 memory plate.

General observations from the study: Limited genetic and exposure-history diversity came from having few donors. Expectations were that clonotype sharing among donors would be affected by sequencing depth. Sharing across four donors was highest in naive CD4 (about 5%) and lowest in memory CD8 (about 0.4%).

Clones were read by immunoSEQ multiplex PCR, and TCRdb kept only the in-frame ones, dropping some. The sample includes 2 million to 2.5 million clones, 90% to 95% of them seen just once. V shed 7 bases and J 7 bases; nucleotides not matched to a gene: 3. Germline CDR1 and CDR2: MDHEN and SYDVKM. The CDR3 spans 12 residues. The sample comprised naive CD4+ T cells from PBMCs. Subset of the sample: CD45RA+ positively selected. The chain uses TRBV28 and TRBJ2-1; 8 bases align to TRBD2. This receptor was identified in a man between 18 and 35 years old in good health. Some clones in this sample may be carry-over from other donors' samples. This CDR3 reads CASNQRENEQFF. In DNA, the CDR3 is TGTGCCAGCAACCAGCGGGAGAATGAGCAGTTCTTC. The whole variable domain, filled in from reference TRBV28 and TRBJ2-1, reads DVKVTQSSRYLVKRTGEKVFLECVQDMDHENMFWYRQDPGLGLRLIYFSYDVKMKEKGDIPEGYSVSREKKERFSLILESASTNQTSMYLCASNQRENEQFFGPGTRLTVL.